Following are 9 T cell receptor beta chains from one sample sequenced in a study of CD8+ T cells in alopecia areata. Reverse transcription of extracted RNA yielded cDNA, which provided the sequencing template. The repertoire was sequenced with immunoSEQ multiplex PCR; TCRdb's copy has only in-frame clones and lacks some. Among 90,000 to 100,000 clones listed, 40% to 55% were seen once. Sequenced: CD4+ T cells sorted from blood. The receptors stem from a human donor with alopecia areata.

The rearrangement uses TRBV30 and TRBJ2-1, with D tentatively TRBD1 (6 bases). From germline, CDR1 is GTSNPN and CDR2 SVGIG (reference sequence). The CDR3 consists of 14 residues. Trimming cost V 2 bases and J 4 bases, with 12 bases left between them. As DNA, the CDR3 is TGTGCCTGGAGTTTCCAGGGGCCTTACAATGAGCAGTTCTTC. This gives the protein CAWSFQGPYNEQFF.

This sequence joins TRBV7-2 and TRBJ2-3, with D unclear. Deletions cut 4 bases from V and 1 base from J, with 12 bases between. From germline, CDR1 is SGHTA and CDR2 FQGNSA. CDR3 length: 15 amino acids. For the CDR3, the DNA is TGTGCCAGCAGCTCAAGCCGCGACGGCACAGATACGCAGTATTTT. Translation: CASSSSRDGTDTQYF.

This chain's CDR3 is CAWSVASSNQPQHF. The CDR3 nucleotides read TGTGCCTGGAGTGTAGCCTCTAGCAATCAGCCCCAGCATTTT. J is TRBJ1-5 and V is TRBV30; D gene uncertain. This CDR3 has 14 residues. Germline CDR1 is GTSNPN and CDR2 is SVGIG (reference sequence). V lost 0 bases, J lost 0 bases, and 6 bases lay in between.

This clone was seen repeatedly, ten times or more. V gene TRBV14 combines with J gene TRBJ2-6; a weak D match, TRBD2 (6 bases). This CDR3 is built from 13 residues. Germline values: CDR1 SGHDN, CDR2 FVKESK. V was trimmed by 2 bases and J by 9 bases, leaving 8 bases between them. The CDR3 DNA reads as TGTGCCAGCAGCCAAAGGGGAGGCAACGTCCTGACTTTC. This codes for CASSQRGGNVLTF.

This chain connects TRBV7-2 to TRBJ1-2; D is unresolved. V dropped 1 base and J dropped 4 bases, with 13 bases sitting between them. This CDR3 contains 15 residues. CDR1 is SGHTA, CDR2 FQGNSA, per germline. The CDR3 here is CASSLGGWVGYGYTF. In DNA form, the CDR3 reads TGTGCCAGCAGCTTAGGAGGCTGGGTTGGCTATGGCTACACCTTC.

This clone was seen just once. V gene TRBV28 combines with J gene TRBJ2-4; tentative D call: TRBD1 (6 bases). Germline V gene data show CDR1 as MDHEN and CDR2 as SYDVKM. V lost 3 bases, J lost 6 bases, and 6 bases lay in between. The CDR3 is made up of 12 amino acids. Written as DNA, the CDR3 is TGTGCCAGCAGTTTGGACAGAAACATTCAGTACTTC. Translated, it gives CASSLDRNIQYF.

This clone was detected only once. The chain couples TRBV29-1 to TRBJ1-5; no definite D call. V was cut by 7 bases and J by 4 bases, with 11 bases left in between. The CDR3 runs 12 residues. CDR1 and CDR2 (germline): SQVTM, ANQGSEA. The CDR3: CSATVENQPQHF. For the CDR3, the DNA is TGCAGCGCCACAGTCGAGAATCAGCCCCAGCATTTT.

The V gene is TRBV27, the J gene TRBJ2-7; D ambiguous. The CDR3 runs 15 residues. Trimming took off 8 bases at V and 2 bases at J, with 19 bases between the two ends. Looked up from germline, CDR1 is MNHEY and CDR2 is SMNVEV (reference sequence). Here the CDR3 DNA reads TGTGCCAGCCGACGCGGACCTCAATACACCTACGAGCAGTACTTC. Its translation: CASRRGPQYTYEQYF.

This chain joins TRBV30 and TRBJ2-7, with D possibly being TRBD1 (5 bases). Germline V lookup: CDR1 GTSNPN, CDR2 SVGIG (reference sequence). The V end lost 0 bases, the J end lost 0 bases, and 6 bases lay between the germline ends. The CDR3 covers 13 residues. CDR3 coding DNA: TGTGCCTGGAGTGTAGACAGCTCCTACGAGCAGTACTTC. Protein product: CAWSVDSSYEQYF.